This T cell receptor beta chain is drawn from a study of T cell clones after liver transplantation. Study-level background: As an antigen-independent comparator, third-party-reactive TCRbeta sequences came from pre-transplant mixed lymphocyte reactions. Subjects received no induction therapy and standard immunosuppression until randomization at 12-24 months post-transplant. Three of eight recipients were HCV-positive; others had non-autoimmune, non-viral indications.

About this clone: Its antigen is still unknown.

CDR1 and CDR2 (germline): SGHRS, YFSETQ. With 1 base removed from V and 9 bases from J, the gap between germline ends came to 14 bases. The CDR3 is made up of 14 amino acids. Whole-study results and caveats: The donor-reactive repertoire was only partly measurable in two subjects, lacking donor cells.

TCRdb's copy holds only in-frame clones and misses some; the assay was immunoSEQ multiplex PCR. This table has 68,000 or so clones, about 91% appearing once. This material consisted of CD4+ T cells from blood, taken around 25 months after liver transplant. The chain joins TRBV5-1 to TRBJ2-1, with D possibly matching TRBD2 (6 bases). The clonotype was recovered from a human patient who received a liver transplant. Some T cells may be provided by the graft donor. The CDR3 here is CASSLLQFGSEQFF. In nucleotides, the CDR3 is TGCGCCAGCAGCTTGTTACAGTTCGGGAGTGAGCAGTTCTTC.